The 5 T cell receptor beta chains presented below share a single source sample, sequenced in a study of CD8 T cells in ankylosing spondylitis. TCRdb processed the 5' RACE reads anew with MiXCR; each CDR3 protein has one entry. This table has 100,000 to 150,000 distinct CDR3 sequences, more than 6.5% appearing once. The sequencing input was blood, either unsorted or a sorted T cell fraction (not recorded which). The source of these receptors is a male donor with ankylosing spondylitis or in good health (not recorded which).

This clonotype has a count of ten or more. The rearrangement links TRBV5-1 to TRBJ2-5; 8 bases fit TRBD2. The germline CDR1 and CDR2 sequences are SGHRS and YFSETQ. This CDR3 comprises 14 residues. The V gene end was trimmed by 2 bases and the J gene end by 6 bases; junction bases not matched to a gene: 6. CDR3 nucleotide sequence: TGCGCCAGCAGCTTTCCGGGACTAGAGAAGACCCAGTACTTC. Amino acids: CASSFPGLEKTQYF. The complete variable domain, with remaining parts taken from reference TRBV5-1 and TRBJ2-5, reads KAGVTQTPRYLIKTRGQQVTLSCSPISGHRSVSWYQQTPGQGLQFLFEYFSETQRNKGNFPGRFSGRQFSNSRSEMNVSTLELGDSALYLCASSFPGLEKTQYFGPGTRLLVL.

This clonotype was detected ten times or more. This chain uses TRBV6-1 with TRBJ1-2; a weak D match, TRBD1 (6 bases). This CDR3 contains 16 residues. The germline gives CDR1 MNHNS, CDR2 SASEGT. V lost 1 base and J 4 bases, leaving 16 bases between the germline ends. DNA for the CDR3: TGTGCCAGCAGTGAAGGGGGTGCAGGGGATAGCTATGGCTACACCTTC. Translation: CASSEGGAGDSYGYTF.

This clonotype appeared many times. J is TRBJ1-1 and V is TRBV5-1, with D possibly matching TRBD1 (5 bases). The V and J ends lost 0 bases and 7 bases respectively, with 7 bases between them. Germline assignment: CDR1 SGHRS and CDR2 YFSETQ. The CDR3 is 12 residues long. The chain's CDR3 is CASSLAGNEAFF. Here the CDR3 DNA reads TGCGCCAGCAGCTTGGCAGGGAATGAAGCTTTCTTT.

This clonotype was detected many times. Here the CDR3 reads CASSQGAGYTF. The CDR3 bases are TGTGCCAGCAGTCAGGGGGCTGGCTACACCTTC. The J gene is TRBJ1-2, the V gene TRBV28; TRBD1 matches 8 bases. This CDR3 comprises 11 residues. CDR1 and CDR2 (germline): MDHEN, SYDVKM. V was pared by 5 bases and J by 7 bases, with 0 bases of the junction left unmatched.

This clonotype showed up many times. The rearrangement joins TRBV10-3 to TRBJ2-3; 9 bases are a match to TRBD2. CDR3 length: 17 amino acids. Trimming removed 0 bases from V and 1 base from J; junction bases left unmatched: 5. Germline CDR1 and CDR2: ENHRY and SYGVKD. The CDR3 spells CAISESVRLAGTDTQYF. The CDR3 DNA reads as TGTGCCATCAGTGAGTCGGTTAGACTAGCGGGCACAGATACGCAGTATTTT.